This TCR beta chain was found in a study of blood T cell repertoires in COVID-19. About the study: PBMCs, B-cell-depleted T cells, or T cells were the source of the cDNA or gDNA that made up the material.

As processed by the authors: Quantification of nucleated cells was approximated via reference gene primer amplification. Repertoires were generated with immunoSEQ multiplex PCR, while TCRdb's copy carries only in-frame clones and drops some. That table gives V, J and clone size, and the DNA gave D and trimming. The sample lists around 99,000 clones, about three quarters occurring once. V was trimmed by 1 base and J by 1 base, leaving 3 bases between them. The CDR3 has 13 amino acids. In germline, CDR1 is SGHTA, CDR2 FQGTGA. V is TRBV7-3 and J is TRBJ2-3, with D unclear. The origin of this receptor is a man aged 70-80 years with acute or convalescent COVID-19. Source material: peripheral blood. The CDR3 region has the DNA TGTGCCAGCAGCTTAAGGCGCACAGATACGCAGTATTTT. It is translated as CASSLRRTDTQYF.